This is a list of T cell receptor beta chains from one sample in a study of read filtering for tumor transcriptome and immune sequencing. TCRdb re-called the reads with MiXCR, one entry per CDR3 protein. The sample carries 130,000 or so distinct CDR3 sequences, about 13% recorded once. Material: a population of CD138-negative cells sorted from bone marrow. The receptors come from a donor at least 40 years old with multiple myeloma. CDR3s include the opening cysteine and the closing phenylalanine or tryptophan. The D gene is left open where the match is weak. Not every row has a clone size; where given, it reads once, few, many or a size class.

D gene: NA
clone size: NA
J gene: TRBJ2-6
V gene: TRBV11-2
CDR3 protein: CASRLYRAGANVLTF
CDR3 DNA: TGTGCCAGCAGACTATACAGGGCTGGGGCCAACGTCCTGACTTTC

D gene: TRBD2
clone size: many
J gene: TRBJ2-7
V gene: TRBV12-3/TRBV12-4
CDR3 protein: CASSLTGGAYEQYF
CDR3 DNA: TGTGCCAGCAGTTTAACGGGAGGCGCCTACGAGCAGTACTTC

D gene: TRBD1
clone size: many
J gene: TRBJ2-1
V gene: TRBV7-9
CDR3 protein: CASSLQSSGQGNEQFF
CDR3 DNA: TGTGCCAGCAGCTTACAAAGTTCGGGACAGGGGAATGAGCAGTTCTTC

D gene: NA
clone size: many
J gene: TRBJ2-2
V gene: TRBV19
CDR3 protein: CASKGALHTGELFF
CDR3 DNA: TGTGCCTCAAAGGGCGCGTTGCACACCGGGGAGCTGTTTTTT

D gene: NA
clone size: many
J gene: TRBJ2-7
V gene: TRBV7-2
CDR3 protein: CASSWTNYEQYF
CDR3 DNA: TGTGCCAGCAGCTGGACTAATTACGAGCAGTACTTC

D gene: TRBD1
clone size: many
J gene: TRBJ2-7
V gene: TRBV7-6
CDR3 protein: CASSLNDRALSYEQYF
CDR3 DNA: TGTGCCAGCAGCTTAAACGACAGGGCCCTGTCCTACGAGCAGTACTTC

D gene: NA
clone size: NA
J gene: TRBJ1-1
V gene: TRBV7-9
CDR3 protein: CACSLARGTEAFF
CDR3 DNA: TGTGCCTGCAGCTTAGCGCGGGGCACTGAAGCTTTCTTT

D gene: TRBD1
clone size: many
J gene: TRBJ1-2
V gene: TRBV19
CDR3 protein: CASQKTGFYGYTF
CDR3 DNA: TGTGCCAGCCAGAAGACAGGGTTCTATGGCTACACCTTC

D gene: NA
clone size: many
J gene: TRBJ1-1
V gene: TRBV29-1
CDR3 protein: CSVHRERDTEAFF
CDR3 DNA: TGCAGCGTGCACAGGGAAAGGGACACTGAAGCTTTCTTT

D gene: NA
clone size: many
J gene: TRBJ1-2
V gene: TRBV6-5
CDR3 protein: CASLPGGRFSNYGYTF
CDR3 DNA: TGTGCCAGCCTTCCCGGAGGGAGATTCTCTAACTATGGCTACACCTTC

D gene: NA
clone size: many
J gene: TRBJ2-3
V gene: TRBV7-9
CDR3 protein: CASSFSWMATDTQYF
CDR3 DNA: TGTGCCAGCAGCTTTAGCTGGATGGCCACAGATACGCAGTATTTT

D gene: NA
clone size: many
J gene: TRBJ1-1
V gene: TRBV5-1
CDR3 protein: CASSFGGVDTEAFF
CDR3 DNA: TGCGCCAGCAGCTTCGGAGGGGTGGACACTGAAGCTTTCTTT

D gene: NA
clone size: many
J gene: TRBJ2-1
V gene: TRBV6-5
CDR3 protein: CASRGSDSSSYNEQFF
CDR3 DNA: TGTGCCAGCAGGGGATCCGACTCCAGCTCCTACAATGAGCAGTTCTTC

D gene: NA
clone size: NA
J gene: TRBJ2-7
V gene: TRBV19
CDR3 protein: CASSIRHPGGEQYF
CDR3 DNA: TGTGCCAGTAGTATCAGGCACCCCGGGGGCGAGCAGTACTTC

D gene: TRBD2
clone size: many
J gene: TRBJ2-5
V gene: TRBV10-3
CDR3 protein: CAISESSSGPQETQYF
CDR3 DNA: TGTGCCATCAGTGAGTCATCTAGCGGGCCCCAAGAGACCCAGTACTTC

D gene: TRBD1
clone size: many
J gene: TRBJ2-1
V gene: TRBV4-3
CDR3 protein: CASSEGQGDDNEQFF
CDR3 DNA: TGCGCCAGCAGCGAAGGACAGGGGGACGACAATGAGCAGTTCTTC

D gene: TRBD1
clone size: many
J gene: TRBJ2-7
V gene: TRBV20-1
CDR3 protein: CSARDTGTGGFEQYF
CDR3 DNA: TGCAGTGCTAGAGATACAGGGACAGGGGGGTTCGAGCAGTACTTC

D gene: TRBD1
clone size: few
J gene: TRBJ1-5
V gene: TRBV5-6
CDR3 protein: CASSPQGQPQHF
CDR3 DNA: TGTGCCAGCAGCCCACAGGGGCAGCCCCAGCATTTT

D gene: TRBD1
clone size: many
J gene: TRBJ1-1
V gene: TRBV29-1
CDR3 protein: CSVEVPGGEAFF
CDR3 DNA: TGCAGCGTTGAAGTCCCAGGGGGCGAGGCTTTCTTT

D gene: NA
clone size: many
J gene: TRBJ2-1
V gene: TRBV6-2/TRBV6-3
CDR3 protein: CASSYGPNPPNEQFF
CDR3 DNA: TGTGCCAGCAGTTACGGCCCAAATCCTCCCAATGAGCAGTTCTTC

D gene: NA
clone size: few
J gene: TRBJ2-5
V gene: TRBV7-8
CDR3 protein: CASSLNWVIETQYF
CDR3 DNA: TGTGCCAGCAGCTTAAATTGGGTAATTGAGACCCAGTACTTC

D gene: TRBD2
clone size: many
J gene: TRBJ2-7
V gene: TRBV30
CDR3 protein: CAWSVPFSGRHRGEQYF
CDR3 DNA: TGTGCCTGGAGTGTTCCTTTTAGCGGGAGGCACCGAGGCGAGCAGTACTTC

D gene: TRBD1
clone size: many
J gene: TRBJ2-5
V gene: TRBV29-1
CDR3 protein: CSVMAGGMETQYF
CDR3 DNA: TGCAGCGTTATGGCAGGGGGCATGGAGACCCAGTACTTC

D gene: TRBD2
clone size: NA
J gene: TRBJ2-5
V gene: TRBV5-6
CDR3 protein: CAGSSGLGGETLYF
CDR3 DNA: TGTGCCGGCAGCTCGGGACTAGGCGGGGAGACCCTGTACTTC

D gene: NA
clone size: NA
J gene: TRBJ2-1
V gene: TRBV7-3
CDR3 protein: CASSLAISKVIYNEQFF
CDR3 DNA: TGTGCCAGCAGCTTAGCCATTTCTAAAGTGATCTACAATGAGCAGTTCTTC

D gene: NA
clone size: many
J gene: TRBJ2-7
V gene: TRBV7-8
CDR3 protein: CASSPRRGKYEQYF
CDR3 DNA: TGTGCCAGCAGCCCAAGGAGGGGGAAATACGAGCAGTACTTC

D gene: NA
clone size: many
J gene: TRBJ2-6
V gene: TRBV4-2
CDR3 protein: CASSQLGTPVSGANVLTF
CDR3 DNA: TGTGCCAGCAGCCAGCTAGGGACACCAGTTTCTGGGGCCAACGTCCTGACTTTC

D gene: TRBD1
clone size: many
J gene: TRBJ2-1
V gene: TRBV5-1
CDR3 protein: CASSPGGAYNEQFF
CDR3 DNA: TGCGCCAGCAGCCCAGGGGGTGCCTACAATGAGCAGTTCTTC

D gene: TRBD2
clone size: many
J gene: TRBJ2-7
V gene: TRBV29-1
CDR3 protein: CSVGTSGSYEQYF
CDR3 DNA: TGCAGCGTTGGGACTAGCGGTTCCTACGAGCAGTACTTC

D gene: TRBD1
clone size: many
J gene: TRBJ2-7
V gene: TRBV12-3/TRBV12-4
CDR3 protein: CASCKDRDRGTYEQYF
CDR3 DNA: TGTGCCAGCTGCAAGGACCGGGACAGGGGCACCTACGAGCAGTACTTC

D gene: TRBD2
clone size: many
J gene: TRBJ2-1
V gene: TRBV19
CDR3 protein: CASSGRTSGERREQFF
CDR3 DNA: TGTGCCAGTAGTGGCAGGACTAGCGGAGAAAGGCGGGAGCAGTTCTTC

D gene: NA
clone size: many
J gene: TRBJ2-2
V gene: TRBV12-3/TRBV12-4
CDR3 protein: CASSFWQGGRFVNTGELFF
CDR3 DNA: TGTGCCAGCAGTTTTTGGCAGGGGGGCAGGTTTGTCAACACCGGGGAGCTGTTTTTT